Given below is one T cell receptor beta chain in context. This clone was detected only a few times. Its specific antigen is unknown. There are no base qualities to consult, and no much larger clone falls within one base. Interpreted using the paper, the time point label stands for: 12 months on ibrutinib. For TCR beta library preparation, 1.5 to 2.5 micrograms of genomic DNA was extracted from cryopreserved PBMCs. Longitudinal blood samples from CLL patients receiving ibrutinib monotherapy were subjected to high-throughput TCR beta sequencing. The patients were enrolled in a single-center, open-label phase 2 trial of ibrutinib monotherapy. The data belong to a study of cytotoxic CD8 clonotypes in ibrutinib-treated CLL (dated by TCRdb to 2020 to 2023). Some background on the complete study: The cohort included about 15 treatment-naive and some twelve relapsed/refractory patients; about 17 were IGHV unmutated. Partial responses were observed in about 25 patients and complete responses in 2; after a median follow-up of around 68 months, remission was maintained in some 14 patients and progression was observed in some 12. The response samples were drawn at a median of roughly eleven months into treatment, with a range of about 6 to 36 months. Samples averaged 255,043 productive templates and around 91,000 productive rearrangements. Of the 90 or so participants in the trial, roughly 25 had longitudinal samples available. Cryopreserved peripheral blood mononuclear cells were collected at three points: before therapy, at response, and at either sustained remission or disease progression. Every sample from remission and from progressive disease was obtained while the patients were still on ibrutinib. The research as a whole found: Sampling times were not matched between patients in sustained remission and patients whose disease was progressing, and lymph node repertoires were not examined. Public clonotypes were rare and either shrank or stayed stable during treatment, and the rise in clonality at ibrutinib response reflected expansion of private clonotypes. Clonality rose at ibrutinib response, remained stable during sustained remission, and dropped back toward baseline at progression. At baseline, clonality was higher than in age-matched healthy donors and showed a strong correlation with circulating CD8+ T-cell counts.

The goal of deep resolution MiSeq sequencing was a depth between 1 in 1 million and 1 in 200,000 T cells, and coverage averaged 10x per clonotype. The immunoSEQ hsTCRB Kit was used to generate TCR beta libraries. The authors processed their data as follows. Data were analyzed with ImmunoSEQ Data Assistant and ImmunoSEQ Analyzer, with V, D and J genes assigned per IMGT definitions. Clonality, with values ranging from 0 to 1, was calculated as one minus the normalized Shannon entropy of productive rearrangement frequencies. Only overrepresented clonotypes making up at least 0.05% of the repertoire of each patient were included in the public clonotype analysis. Repertoires from more than ten age-matched healthy donors in immuneACCESS were used as clonality controls. This is the immuneACCESS table as TCRdb keeps it, with only in-frame sequences that have V and J called. A part of the clones is gone; compared with another copy, unresolved V genes explain less than half, and the rest is unexplained. The DNA was the basis for D and trimming; V, J and clone size are from that table. Here the sample has roughly 17,000 clones; about two thirds occur a single time. The ten largest account for roughly 25% of the sample.

In the germline V gene, CDR1 corresponds to MGHRA and CDR2 to YSYEKL. CDR3 length: 16 amino acids, cysteine to phenylalanine. Just CDR3 DNA is preserved here, 48 bases in frame from base 1. V and J are trimmed by 4 bases and 6 bases, and the gene matches miss 10 bases of the junction. In this chain, TRBV4-1 is recombined with TRBJ1-4; 8 bases in the middle match TRBD1. The specimen comprised PBMCs, sampled after 12 months of ibrutinib treatment. This TCR came from a human donor with chronic lymphocytic leukemia. At the DNA level, the sequence is TGCGCCAGCAGCCGGGGACAGGCCTCTTCCCATGAAAAACTGTTTTTT. Translation gives CASSRGQASSHEKLFF.